This T cell receptor (beta chain) was identified in a study of shared clonotypes between healthy human individuals. Here immunoSEQ multiplex PCR was the method, and the copy in TCRdb shows in-frame clones only, minus some. The top ten hold about 1.8% of the sample, which has some 2,100,000 clones, about 92% seen once. V gave up 5 bases and J gave up 4 bases; unmatched junction bases: 11. CDR1 SGHTA and CDR2 FQGNSA come from the germline V gene. The CDR3 loop spans 15 amino acids. Positive CCR7 selection of CD45RO-negative cells yielded the naive CD8 cells, and terminally differentiated effector memory CD45RA+ cells were excluded. Study-wide results and caveats: Large sequencing depth failed to make sorted-subset sequencing complete, rarefaction showed. The authors expected sequencing depth to affect clonotype sharing among donors. Few donors limited the genetic and exposure-history diversity represented.

Details on this clone: No antigen is known for it.

The receptor was derived from a man younger than 35 in good health. Some clones in this sample may be carry-over from other donors' samples. This sequence joins TRBV7-2 and TRBJ2-7, with 7 bases aligning to TRBD2. The sequenced sample was naive CD8+ T cells from PBMCs. CDR3 amino acids: CASSMRLAAGYEQYF. Here the CDR3 DNA reads TGTGCCAGCAGCATGAGACTAGCCGCTGGATACGAGCAGTACTTC.